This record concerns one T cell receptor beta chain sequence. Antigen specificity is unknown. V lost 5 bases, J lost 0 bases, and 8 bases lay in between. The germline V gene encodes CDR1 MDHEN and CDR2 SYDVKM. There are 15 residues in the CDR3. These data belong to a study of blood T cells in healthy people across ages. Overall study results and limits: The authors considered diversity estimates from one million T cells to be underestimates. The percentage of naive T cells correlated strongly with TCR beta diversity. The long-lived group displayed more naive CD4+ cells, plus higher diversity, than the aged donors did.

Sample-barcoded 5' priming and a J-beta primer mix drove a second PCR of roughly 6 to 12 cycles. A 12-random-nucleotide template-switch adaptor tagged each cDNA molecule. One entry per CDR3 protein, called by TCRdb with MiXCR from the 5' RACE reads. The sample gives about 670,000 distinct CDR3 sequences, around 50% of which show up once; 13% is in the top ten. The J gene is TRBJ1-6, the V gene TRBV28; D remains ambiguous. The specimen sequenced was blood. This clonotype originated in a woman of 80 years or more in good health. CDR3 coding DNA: TGTGCCAGCAGTCCTCCGAGCTCCTATAATTCACCCCTCCACTTT. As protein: CASSPPSSYNSPLHF.